One and the same sample provided the 10 T cell receptor beta chains below, sequenced in a study of breast tumors, draining lymph nodes, adjacent tissues. TCRdb independently ran MiXCR on the multiplex PCR reads; one entry per CDR3 protein. The table includes roughly 16,000 distinct CDR3 sequences, under 70% detected once. The source material was tumor-adjacent breast tissue. All receptors derive from a female donor with breast cancer. Some clones in this sample may be carry-over from other donors' samples.

The V and J genes are TRBV25-1 and TRBJ2-7; 8 nucleotides match TRBD1. This CDR3 has 12 amino acids. Germline CDR1 MGHDK, CDR2 SYGVNS. CDR3 sequence: CARDRSNYEQYV. The CDR3 nucleotides read TGTGCTAGGGACAGGTCGAACTACGAGCAGTACGTC.

J is TRBJ1-2 and V is TRBV7-2; unclear D gene. CDR1 and CDR2 (germline): SGHTA, FQGNSA. The V gene lost 5 bases and the J gene lost 6 bases, with 16 bases spanning the gap. The CDR3 runs to 14 residues. The CDR3: CASSRPGSVHGYTF. The CDR3 DNA is TGTGCCAGCAGCCGCCCTGGGTCAGTACATGGCTACACCTTC.

The CDR3 nucleotides read TGTGCCAGCAGCCCCGGTACAGGGCTTGGCGGGGAGCTGTTTTTT. As protein: CASSPGTGLGGELFF. The rearrangement links TRBV7-2 to TRBJ2-2; D might be TRBD1 (6 bases). Looked up from germline, CDR1 is SGHTA and CDR2 is FQGNSA. This CDR3 is built from 15 residues. Between the trimmed V and J ends, which lost 5 bases and 7 bases, there was a span of 17 bases.

The chain is built from TRBV9 and TRBJ1-6, with D hard to call. The CDR3 loop spans 16 amino acids. The V end was cut by 1 base, the J end by 6 bases, with 14 bases between. Germline CDR1 reads SGDLS; CDR2 reads YYNGEE. CDR3 coding DNA: TGTGCCAGCAGCGTATCTGGCAGCTTCGCTAATTCACCCCTCCACTTT. Protein sequence: CASSVSGSFANSPLHF.

The V and J genes are TRBV7-2 and TRBJ1-5; the D is unclear. The CDR3 runs to 14 residues. CDR1 and CDR2 (germline): SGHTA, FQGNSA. V gave up 5 bases and J gave up 5 bases, with 13 bases separating them. The CDR3 DNA sequence: TGTGCCAGCAGCCGAGGACGGGGAGATCAGCCCCAGCATTTT. Protein sequence: CASSRGRGDQPQHF.

This clonotype was seen at least ten times. The chain joins TRBV5-6 to TRBJ2-1; D may be TRBD1 or TRBD2 (5 bases each). Germline CDR1 is SGHDT and CDR2 is YYEEEE. CDR3 length: 13 residues. Deletions cut 3 bases from V and 10 bases from J, with 14 bases between. This chain's CDR3 is CASSWGTVNEQFF. In nucleotides, the CDR3 is TGTGCCAGCAGCTGGGGGACCGTTAACGAGCAGTTCTTC.

This clonotype was recorded many times. The chain employs TRBV5-1 and TRBJ1-1; 8 positions match TRBD1. There are 15 residues in the CDR3. The trim removed 2 bases at V and 4 bases at J, leaving 7 bases unmatched. Germline V gene lookup returns CDR1 SGHRS and CDR2 YFSETQ. For the CDR3, the DNA is TGCGCCAGCAGCTTTTTACAGGGGGGTATCACTGAAGCTTTCTTT. Amino acids: CASSFLQGGITEAFF.

By frequency in the sample, this clonotype is medium-sized (0.01 to 0.1%). The V call is TRBV6-6, the J call TRBJ2-1, with D possibly being TRBD2 (5 bases). This CDR3 comprises 13 residues. V gave up 4 bases and J gave up 6 bases, with 10 bases separating them. The germline gives CDR1 MNHNY, CDR2 SVGAGI (reference sequence). DNA of the CDR3: TGTGCCAGCAGTTCCCCCGCGGGCAATGAGCAGTTCTTC. Protein: CASSSPAGNEQFF.

Judged by abundance, this clonotype is medium-sized. The chain uses TRBV7-2 and TRBJ1-6, with 8 bases aligning to TRBD1. Germline assignment: CDR1 SGHTA and CDR2 FQGNSA. The CDR3 is 15 amino acids. After removal of 2 bases from V and 10 bases from J, the junction contained 7 bases not matched to a gene. The CDR3 bases are TGTGCCAGCAGCTTAAGGCAGGGGGCCCGGTCACCCCTCCACTTT. The encoded protein is CASSLRQGARSPLHF.

The chain uses TRBV19 and TRBJ1-5; D not certain. CDR3 length equals 14 residues. Trimming pared 9 bases from V and 1 base from J, leaving 13 bases between. From germline, CDR1 is LNHDA and CDR2 SQIVND (reference sequence). DNA of the CDR3: TGTGCCAGCAGAGGATTGGGAAGCAATCAGCCCCAGCATTTT. This gives the protein CASRGLGSNQPQHF.